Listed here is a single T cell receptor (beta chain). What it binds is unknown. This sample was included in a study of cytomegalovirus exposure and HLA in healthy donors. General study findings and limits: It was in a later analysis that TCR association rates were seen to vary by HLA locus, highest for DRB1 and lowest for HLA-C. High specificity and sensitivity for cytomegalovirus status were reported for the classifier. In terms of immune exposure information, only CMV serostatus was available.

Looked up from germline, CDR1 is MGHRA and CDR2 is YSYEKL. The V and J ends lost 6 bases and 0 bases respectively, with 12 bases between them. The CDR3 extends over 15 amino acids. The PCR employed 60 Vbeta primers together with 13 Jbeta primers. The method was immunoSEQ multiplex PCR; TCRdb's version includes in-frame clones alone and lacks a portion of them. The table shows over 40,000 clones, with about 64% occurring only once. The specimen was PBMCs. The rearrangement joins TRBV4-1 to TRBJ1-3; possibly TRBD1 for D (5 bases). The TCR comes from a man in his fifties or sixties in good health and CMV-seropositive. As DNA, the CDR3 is TGCGCCAGCAGACCTCAGGGTACCTCTGGAAACACCATATATTTT. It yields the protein CASRPQGTSGNTIYF.